This T cell receptor (beta chain) stems from a study of cytomegalovirus exposure and HLA in healthy donors. PCR amplification relied on 60 Vbeta primers (plus 13 Jbeta primers). Sequencing was performed with immunoSEQ multiplex PCR; in TCRdb, only in-frame clones are kept and a portion is missing. The sample contains about 130,000 clones, more than 80% of which appear only once. Comments on this clone: Its specificity is not known.

Study observations and caveats: Testing in vitro showed a few CMV-associated chains specific for CMV antigens.

From germline, CDR1 is SGHVS and CDR2 FNYEAQ. Trimming took 5 bases from V and 1 from J, leaving 9 bases between them. This CDR3 is 14 amino acids long. The TCR was taken from a man between 25 and 39 years old in good health and CMV-seronegative. The chain employs TRBV7-6 and TRBJ2-4; D remains unclear. Sequences were obtained from PBMCs. This CDR3 reads CASSPLGAKNIQYF. The CDR3 DNA is TGTGCCAGCAGCCCCCTCGGGGCCAAAAACATTCAGTACTTC.